This entry concerns a single TCR beta chain. The data stem from a study of blood T cell repertoires in COVID-19. For the study at large: Sites across the United States, Italy and Spain contributed samples from acute and convalescent COVID-19. The cDNA or gDNA used as material had been derived from T cells, B-cell-depleted T cells, or PBMCs.

Produced via immunoSEQ multiplex PCR; TCRdb's table is partial and in-frame only. The table records under 250,000 clones, around 82% of them present only once. The V end lost 4 bases, the J end lost 5 bases, and 15 bases lay between the germline ends. Germline V CDR1 and CDR2: SGHRS, YFSETQ. This CDR3 region has 15 residues. The sequence was obtained from a woman aged 65 to 85 with acute or convalescent COVID-19. The material sequenced was peripheral blood. This rearrangement joins TRBV5-1 to TRBJ1-4, with D possibly matching TRBD1 (6 bases). CDR3 bases: TGCGCCAGCAGCACAACGGGACAAAGAAATGAAAAACTGTTTTTT. Translating it yields CASSTTGQRNEKLFF. The whole variable domain, filled in from reference TRBV5-1 and TRBJ1-4, reads KAGVTQTPRYLIKTRGQQVTLSCSPISGHRSVSWYQQTPGQGLQFLFEYFSETQRNKGNFPGRFSGRQFSNSRSEMNVSTLELGDSALYLCASSTTGQRNEKLFFGSGTQLSVL.